In its sample, the clone carrying this TCR beta chain was seen a few times. As yet, its antigen is unknown. One entry per CDR3 protein results from TCRdb running MiXCR on the reads. The repertoire has about 830,000 distinct CDR3 sequences, 30% to 35% of them found once; the top ten carry under 15%. This sample stems from a study of T cell repertoires in cytomegalovirus infection. Study outcomes and limitations: HLA-C-restricted, CMV-specific TCR beta clonotypes were dominant ex vivo.

This CDR3 region has 19 residues. V was pared by 3 bases and J by 6 bases, with 17 bases of the junction left unmatched. Germline V lookup: CDR1 MNHNS, CDR2 SASEGT. The receptor was derived from a human donor in good health (CMV status not recorded). Some clones in this sample may be carry-over from other donors' samples. Sequenced here: cultured CD8+ T cells from PBMCs, sampled from culture after CMV antigen stimulation. The chain carries TRBV6-1 and TRBJ2-1, with 10 positions matching TRBD1. In DNA, the CDR3 is TGTGCCAGCAGTGATCGGGACAGGGGAGTATTGGGGTTCCGCAATGAGCAGTTCTTC. Protein sequence: CASSDRDRGVLGFRNEQFF.